This TCR beta chain was found in a study of cytomegalovirus exposure and HLA in healthy donors. This CDR3 comprises 12 residues. Deletions cut 7 bases from V and 2 bases from J, with 8 bases between. Germline V CDR1 and CDR2: LNHDA, SQIVND (reference sequence). The assay was immunoSEQ multiplex PCR, and TCRdb's table has in-frame clones only and misses some. Of about 240,000 clones listed, more than 75% are singletons. This chain uses TRBV19 with TRBJ1-2; the D is unclear. The sequenced sample consisted of PBMCs. The sequence came from a man aged 18 to 29 in good health and CMV-seronegative. This CDR3 reads CASTRRNYGYTF. As DNA, the CDR3 is TGTGCCAGTACACGCCGGAACTATGGCTACACCTTC.